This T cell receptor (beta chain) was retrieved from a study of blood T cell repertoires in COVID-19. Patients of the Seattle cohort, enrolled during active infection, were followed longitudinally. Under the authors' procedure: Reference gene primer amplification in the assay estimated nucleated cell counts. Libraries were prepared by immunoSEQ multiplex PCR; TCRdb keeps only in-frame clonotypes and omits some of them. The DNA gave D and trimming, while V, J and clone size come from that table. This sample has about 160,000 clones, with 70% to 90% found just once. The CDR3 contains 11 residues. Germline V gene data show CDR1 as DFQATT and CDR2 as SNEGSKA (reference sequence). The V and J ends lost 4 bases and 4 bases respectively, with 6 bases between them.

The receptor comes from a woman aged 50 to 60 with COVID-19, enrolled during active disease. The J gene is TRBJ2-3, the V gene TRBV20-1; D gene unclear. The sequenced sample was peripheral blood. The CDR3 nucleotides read TGCAGTGCTATTTCGGCAGATACGCAGTATTTT. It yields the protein CSAISADTQYF.